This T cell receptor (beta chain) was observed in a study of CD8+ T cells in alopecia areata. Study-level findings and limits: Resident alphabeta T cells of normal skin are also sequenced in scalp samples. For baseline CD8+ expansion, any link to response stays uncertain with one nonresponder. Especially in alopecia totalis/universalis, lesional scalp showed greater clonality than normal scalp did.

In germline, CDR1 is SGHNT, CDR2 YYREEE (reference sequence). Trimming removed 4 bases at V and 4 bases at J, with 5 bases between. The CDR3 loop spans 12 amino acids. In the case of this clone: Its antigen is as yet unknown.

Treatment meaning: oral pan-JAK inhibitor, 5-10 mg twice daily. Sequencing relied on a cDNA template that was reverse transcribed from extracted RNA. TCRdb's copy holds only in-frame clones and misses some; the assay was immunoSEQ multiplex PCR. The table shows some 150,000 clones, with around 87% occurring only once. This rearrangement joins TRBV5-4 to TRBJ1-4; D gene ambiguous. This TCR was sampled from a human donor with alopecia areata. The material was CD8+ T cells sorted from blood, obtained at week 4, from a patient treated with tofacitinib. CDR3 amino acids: CASSVGNEKLFF. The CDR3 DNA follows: TGTGCCAGCAGCGTTGGTAATGAAAAACTGTTTTTT. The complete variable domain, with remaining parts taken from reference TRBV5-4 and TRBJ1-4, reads ETGVTQSPTHLIKTRGQQVTLRCSSQSGHNTVSWYQQALGQGPQFIFQYYREEENGRGNFPPRFSGLQFPNYSSELNVNALELDDSALYLCASSVGNEKLFFGSGTQLSVL.